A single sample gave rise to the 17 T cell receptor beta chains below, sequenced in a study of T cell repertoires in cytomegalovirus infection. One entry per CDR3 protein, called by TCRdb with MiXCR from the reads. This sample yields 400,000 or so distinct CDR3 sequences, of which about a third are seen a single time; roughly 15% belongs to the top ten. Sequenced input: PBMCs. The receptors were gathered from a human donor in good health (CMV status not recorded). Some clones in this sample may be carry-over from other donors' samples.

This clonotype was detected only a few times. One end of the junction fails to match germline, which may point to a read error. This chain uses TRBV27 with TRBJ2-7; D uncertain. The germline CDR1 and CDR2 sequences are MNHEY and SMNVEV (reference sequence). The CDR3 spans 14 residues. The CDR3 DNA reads TGTGCCAGCAGTTTATCGAACTTCGTGGACGGCGTTTTCTTC. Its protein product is CASSLSNFVDGVFF.

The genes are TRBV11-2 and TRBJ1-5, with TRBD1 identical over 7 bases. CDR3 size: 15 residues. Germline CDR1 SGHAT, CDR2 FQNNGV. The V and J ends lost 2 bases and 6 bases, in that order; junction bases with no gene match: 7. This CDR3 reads CASSLLGGDSQPQHF. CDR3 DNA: TGTGCCAGCAGCTTACTCGGAGGGGACAGTCAGCCCCAGCATTTT. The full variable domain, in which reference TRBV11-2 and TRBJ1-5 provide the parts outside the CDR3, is EAGVAQSPRYKIIEKRQSVAFWCNPISGHATLYWYQQILGQGPKLLIQFQNNGVVDDSQLPKDRFSAERLKGVDSTLKIQPAKLEDSAVYLCASSLLGGDSQPQHFGDGTRLSIL.

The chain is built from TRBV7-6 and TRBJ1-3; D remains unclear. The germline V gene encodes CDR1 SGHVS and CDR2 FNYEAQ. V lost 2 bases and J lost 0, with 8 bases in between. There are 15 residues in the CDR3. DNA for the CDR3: TGTGCCAGCAGCTTATTGTTAAGCTCTGGAAACACCATATATTTT. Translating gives CASSLLLSSGNTIYF.

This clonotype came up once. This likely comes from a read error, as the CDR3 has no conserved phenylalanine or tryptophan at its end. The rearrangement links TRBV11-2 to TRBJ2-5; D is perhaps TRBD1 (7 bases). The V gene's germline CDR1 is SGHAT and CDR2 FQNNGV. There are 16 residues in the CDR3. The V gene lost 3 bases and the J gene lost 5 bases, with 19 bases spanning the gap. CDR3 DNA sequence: TGTGCCAGCAGCTTCCTCGGCAGGGGGGAAAGTGAGACCCAGTACTTA. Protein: CASSFLGRGESETQYL.

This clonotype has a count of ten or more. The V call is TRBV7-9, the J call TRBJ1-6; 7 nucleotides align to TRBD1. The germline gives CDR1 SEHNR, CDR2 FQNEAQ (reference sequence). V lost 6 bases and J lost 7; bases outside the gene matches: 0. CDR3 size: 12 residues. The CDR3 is CASRTGNSPLHF. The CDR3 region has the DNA TGTGCCAGCAGGACAGGGAATTCACCCCTCCACTTT.

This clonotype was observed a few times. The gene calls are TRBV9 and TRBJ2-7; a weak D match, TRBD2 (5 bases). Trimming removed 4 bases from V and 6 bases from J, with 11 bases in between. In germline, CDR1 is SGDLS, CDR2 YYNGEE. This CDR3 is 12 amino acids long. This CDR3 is CASSLERGEQYF. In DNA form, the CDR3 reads TGTGCCAGCAGCTTAGAACGGGGCGAGCAGTACTTC.

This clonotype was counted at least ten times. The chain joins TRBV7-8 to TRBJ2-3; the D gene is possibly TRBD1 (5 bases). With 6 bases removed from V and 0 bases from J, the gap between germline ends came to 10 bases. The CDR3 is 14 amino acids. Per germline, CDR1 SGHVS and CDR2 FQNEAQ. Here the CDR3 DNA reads TGTGCCAGCAGAAGGGGAATTAGCACAGATACGCAGTATTTT. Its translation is CASRRGISTDTQYF.

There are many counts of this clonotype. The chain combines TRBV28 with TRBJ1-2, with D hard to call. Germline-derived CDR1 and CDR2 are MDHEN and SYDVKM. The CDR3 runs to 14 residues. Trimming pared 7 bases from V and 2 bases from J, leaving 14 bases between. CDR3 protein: CASTIPAENYGYTF. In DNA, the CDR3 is TGTGCCAGCACTATACCCGCGGAGAACTATGGCTACACCTTC.

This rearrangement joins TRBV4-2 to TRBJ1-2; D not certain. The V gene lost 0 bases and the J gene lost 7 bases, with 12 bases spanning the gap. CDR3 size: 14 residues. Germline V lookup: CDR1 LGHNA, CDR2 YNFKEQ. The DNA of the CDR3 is TGTGCCAGCAGCCAAGACAGGTCCCAAACTGGCTACACCTTC. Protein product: CASSQDRSQTGYTF.

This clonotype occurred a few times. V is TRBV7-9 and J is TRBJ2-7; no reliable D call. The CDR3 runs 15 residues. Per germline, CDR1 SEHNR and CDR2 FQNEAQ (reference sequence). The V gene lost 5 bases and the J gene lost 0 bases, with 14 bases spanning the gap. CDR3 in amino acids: CASSPDGSSSYEQYF. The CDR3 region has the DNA TGTGCCAGCAGCCCAGACGGATCTAGCTCCTACGAGCAGTACTTC.

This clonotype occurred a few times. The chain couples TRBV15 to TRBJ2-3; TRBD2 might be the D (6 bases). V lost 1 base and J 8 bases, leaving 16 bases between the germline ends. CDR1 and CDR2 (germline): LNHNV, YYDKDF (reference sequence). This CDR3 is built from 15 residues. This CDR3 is CATSRARGFQGTQYF. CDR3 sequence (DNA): TGTGCCACCAGCAGAGCGCGGGGCTTTCAGGGTACGCAGTATTTT.

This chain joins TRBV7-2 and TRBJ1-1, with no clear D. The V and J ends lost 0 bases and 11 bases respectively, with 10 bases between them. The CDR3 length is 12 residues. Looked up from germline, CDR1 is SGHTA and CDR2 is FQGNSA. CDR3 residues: CASSLAQTSAFF. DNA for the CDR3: TGTGCCAGCAGCTTAGCGCAGACCTCTGCTTTCTTT. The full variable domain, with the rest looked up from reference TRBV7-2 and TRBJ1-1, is GAGVSQSPSNKVTEKGKDVELRCDPISGHTALYWYRQSLGQGLEFLIYFQGNSAPDKSGLPSDRFSAERTGGSVSTLTIQRTQQEDSAVYLCASSLAQTSAFFGQGTRLTVV.

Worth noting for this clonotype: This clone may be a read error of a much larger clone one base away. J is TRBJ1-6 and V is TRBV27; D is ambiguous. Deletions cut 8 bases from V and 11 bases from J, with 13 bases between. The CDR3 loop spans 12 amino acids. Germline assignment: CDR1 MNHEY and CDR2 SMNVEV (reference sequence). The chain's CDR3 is CASSPTMTPLHF. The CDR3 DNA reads TGTGCCAGCTCCCCAACCATGACACCCCTCCACTTT.

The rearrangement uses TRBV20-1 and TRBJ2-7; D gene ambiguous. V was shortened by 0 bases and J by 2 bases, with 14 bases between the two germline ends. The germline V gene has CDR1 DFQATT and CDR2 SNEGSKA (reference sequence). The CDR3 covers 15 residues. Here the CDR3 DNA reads TGCAGTGCTAGAGATAGGTGGAGTGAAACCTACGAGCAGTACTTC. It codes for CSARDRWSETYEQYF.

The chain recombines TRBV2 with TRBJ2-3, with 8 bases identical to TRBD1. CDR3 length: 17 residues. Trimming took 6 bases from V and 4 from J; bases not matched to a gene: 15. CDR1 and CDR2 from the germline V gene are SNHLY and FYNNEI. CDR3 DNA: TGTGCCAGCAGGCAAAAGGGCCGGACAGGGTTGTCAGATACGCAGTATTTT. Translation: CASRQKGRTGLSDTQYF.

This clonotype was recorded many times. In DNA form, the CDR3 reads TGTGCCAGCAGTGAACATTCAGCCCAGGGTAGCAATCAGCCCCAGCATTTT. It specifies CASSEHSAQGSNQPQHF. The chain is built from TRBV6-1 and TRBJ1-5; maybe TRBD1 (5 bases). CDR3 length equals 17 residues. Trimming took 2 bases from V and 0 from J, leaving 14 bases between them. Germline values: CDR1 MNHNS, CDR2 SASEGT.

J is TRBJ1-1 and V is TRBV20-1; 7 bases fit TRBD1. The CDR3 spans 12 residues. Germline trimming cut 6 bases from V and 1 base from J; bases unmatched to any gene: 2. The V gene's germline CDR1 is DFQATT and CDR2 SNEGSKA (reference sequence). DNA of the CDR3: TGCAGTGCCAGACAGGGGAACACTGAAGCTTTCTTT. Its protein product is CSARQGNTEAFF.